This TCR beta chain was sequenced for a study of post-analysis software for immune sequencing data. Whole-study results and caveats: Controls' normalized Chao1 diversity significantly exceeded that of multiple sclerosis patients. Strong co-clustering by F measure linked samples that shared a preparation batch.

Built from TCR beta cDNA, the libraries had unique molecular identifiers in them. TCRdb processed the PCR reads anew with MiXCR; each CDR3 protein has one entry. The sample holds about 460,000 distinct CDR3 sequences, approximately 45% seen once. This clonotype appeared a few times. What it recognizes is unknown. The TCR originated in a girl aged 5-17 years with multiple sclerosis. The sequenced sample consisted of blood.

CDR3: CASRGTGDPYFEQYF. The CDR3 bases are TGTGCCAGCAGGGGAACAGGGGACCCCTACTTCGAGCAGTACTTC. This rearrangement joins TRBV12-3 or TRBV12-4 to TRBJ2-7; 7 bases line up with TRBD1. The length of the CDR3 is 15 residues. The junction had 14 bases not matched to a gene; V was cut back by 6 bases and J by 6 bases.